Listed below are T cell receptor beta chains from one sample, sequenced in a study of T cells in Graves' hyperthyroidism and ophthalmopathy. TCRdb redid the calling of the multiplex PCR reads with MiXCR, one entry per CDR3 protein. The sample lists a few hundred thousand distinct CDR3 sequences; roughly an eighth were seen once. Sequencing was carried out using blood. Receptors were obtained from a young woman with Graves' hyperthyroidism. Each CDR3 is given with its conserved first and last residue. The order of the fields is clone size, D gene, V gene, J gene, CDR3 DNA, CDR3 protein. The D gene is left open where the match is weak. Size is stated for part of the rows, as once, few or many counts, or as a class when the clone is expanded.

NA,TRBD2,TRBV20-1,TRBJ2-7,TGCAGTGCTAGAGACCCCCTGGGGGGAGCGGGGTTATACGAGCAGTACTTC,CSARDPLGGAGLYEQYF
many,NA,TRBV12-3/TRBV12-4,TRBJ2-5,TGTGCCAGCAGTTTAAGGGGAACAGCCCTGGAGACCCAGTACTTC,CASSLRGTALETQYF
many,NA,TRBV7-9,TRBJ1-1,TGTGCCAGCACCGGAGGAGGGGGCACTGAAGCTTTCTTT,CASTGGGGTEAFF
many,TRBD1,TRBV11-2,TRBJ1-2,TGTGCCAGCAGCTCAGACCTTTACAGGGGGTATGGCTACACCTTC,CASSSDLYRGYGYTF
many,TRBD1,TRBV2,TRBJ1-2,TGTGCCAGCAGTCCGGACAGGGGGCCGGGCTATGGCTACACCTTC,CASSPDRGPGYGYTF
many,NA,TRBV6-1,TRBJ1-1,TGTGCCAGCAGTGATTGGGACCCAACATTCACTGAAGCTTTCTTT,CASSDWDPTFTEAFF
many,NA,TRBV11-1,TRBJ1-2,TGTGCCAGCAGCTTGGGAGCGACAGGTGCTCGTGACTATGGCTACACCTTC,CASSLGATGARDYGYTF
NA,TRBD1,TRBV12-3/TRBV12-4,TRBJ1-2,TGTGCCAGCAGGTCCCGGGACAGCGGTCTATATGGCTACACCTTC,CASRSRDSGLYGYTF
many,TRBD2,TRBV18,TRBJ2-2,TGTGCCAGCTCACCACGCGGGGGGCGCACCGGGGAGCTGTTTTTT,CASSPRGGRTGELFF
NA,TRBD2,TRBV12-5,TRBJ2-1,TGTGCTAGTGGTTTCGCGACTAGCGGGACGGTTGAGCAGTTCTTC,CASGFATSGTVEQFF
NA,NA,TRBV29-1,TRBJ1-1,TGCAGCGCCTCCAGGGGTGCTTTCTTT,CSASRGAFF
many,NA,TRBV20-1,TRBJ2-5,TGCAGTGCTAGGGAGCAGGGAGAGACCCAGTACTTC,CSAREQGETQYF
few,TRBD1,TRBV30,TRBJ1-5,TGTGCCTTTGGACAGGGACAAAATCAGCCCCAGCATTTT,CAFGQGQNQPQHF
NA,TRBD1,TRBV20-1,TRBJ1-2,TGCAGTGCTATTGGGACAGGGGGCCGGAGCTACACCTTC,CSAIGTGGRSYTF
many,NA,TRBV5-1,TRBJ1-4,TGCGCCAGCAGCTTGGTCTCACCTGCAACTAATGAAAAACTGTTTTTT,CASSLVSPATNEKLFF
NA,NA,TRBV5-1,TRBJ2-1,TGCGCCAGCAGCTTGGCCAGCTACTACAATGAGCAGTTCTTC,CASSLASYYNEQFF
many,NA,TRBV6-5,TRBJ2-7,TGTGCCAGCAGTTACGGTGCCGCCGTGTACGAGCAGTACTTC,CASSYGAAVYEQYF
many,NA,TRBV12-3/TRBV12-4,TRBJ1-6,TGTGCCAGCAGTCCCTCGGGGGGAGGTTCACCCCTCCACTTT,CASSPSGGGSPLHF
many,NA,TRBV7-9,TRBJ1-2,TGTGCCAGCAGCTTATTCTGGGCAGAGACCTTCTATGGCTACACCTTC,CASSLFWAETFYGYTF
many,NA,TRBV10-2,TRBJ1-1,TGCGCCAGCAGACGGGGTTTGGCCACTGAAGCTTTCTTT,CASRRGLATEAFF
few,TRBD1,TRBV12-3/TRBV12-4,TRBJ1-1,TGTGCCAGCAGTTTATCGGACAGGGGAGCTTTCTTT,CASSLSDRGAFF
few,NA,TRBV7-9,TRBJ2-7,TGTGCCAGCAGCTTAGTTCGGTGGGACGCCACCTACGAGCAGTACTTC,CASSLVRWDATYEQYF
many,TRBD2,TRBV14,TRBJ2-3,TGTGCCAGCAGCCCGGGACTAGCGGGAGTCTCGCAGTATTTT,CASSPGLAGVSQYF
NA,NA,TRBV9,TRBJ2-5,TGTGCCAGCAGCGTAGGGCCGGATCAAGAGACCCAGTACTTC,CASSVGPDQETQYF
many,TRBD1,TRBV6-5,TRBJ1-6,TGTGCCAGCAGTTACTCCAGACAGGGGATGAATTCACCCCTCCACTTT,CASSYSRQGMNSPLHF
few,NA,TRBV19,TRBJ2-7,TGTGCCAGTATAGAAAAGACGGGCGAGCAGTACTTC,CASIEKTGEQYF
few,NA,TRBV18,TRBJ1-4,TGTGCCAGCTCTCAGGGCCTTCGAGAAAAACTGTTTTTT,CASSQGLREKLFF
many,NA,TRBV5-5,TRBJ2-2,TGTGCCAGCAGCTTGGTGGACACCGGGGAGCTGTTTTTT,CASSLVDTGELFF
many,TRBD1,TRBV2,TRBJ2-1,TGTGCCAGCATGGACAGGGCCAGTTACAATGAGCAGTTCTTC,CASMDRASYNEQFF
NA,NA,TRBV7-9,TRBJ2-2,TGTGCCAGCAGCTACGGACAGGCCGGGGGGCTGTTTTTT,CASSYGQAGGLFF
many,NA,TRBV11-3,TRBJ1-1,TGTGCCAGCAGCTTAACCGGCTTGAACACTGAAGCTTTCTTT,CASSLTGLNTEAFF
few,TRBD2,TRBV12-5,TRBJ2-1,TGTGCTAGTGGTTTGGTACCCGGGACTAGCGCGGGAGGCTACAATGAGCAGTTCTTC,CASGLVPGTSAGGYNEQFF
many,NA,TRBV10-2,TRBJ1-6,TGCGCCAGCAGTCGGGGGAAGGGCTATAATTCACCCCTCCACTTT,CASSRGKGYNSPLHF
many,NA,TRBV12-5,TRBJ2-3,TGTGCTAGTGGTTTGGTCCCGACCGGGACCACCACAGATACGCAGTATTTT,CASGLVPTGTTTDTQYF
NA,TRBD2,TRBV9,TRBJ2-3,TGTGCCAGCAGCGTAGCCCCTAGCGGGAGGGCCACAACTACAGATACGCAGTATTTT,CASSVAPSGRATTTDTQYF